The 5 T cell receptor beta chains below all came from one sample that was sequenced in a study of CD8 T cells in ankylosing spondylitis. TCRdb fed the 5' RACE reads into MiXCR, producing one record per CDR3 protein. The sample consists of 25,000 or so distinct CDR3 sequences, 7.9% of them appearing once. Sequenced input: blood. These receptors came from a male donor with ankylosing spondylitis or in good health (not recorded which).

This clonotype was seen repeatedly, ten times or more. This chain connects TRBV7-9 to TRBJ2-3, with 12 bases identical to TRBD2. The germline V gene has CDR1 SEHNR and CDR2 FQNEAQ (reference sequence). This CDR3 comprises 18 residues. J was trimmed by 0 bases and V by 1 base; bases with no gene match: 5. The CDR3 sequence is CASSLGLAGVSSTDTQYF. The CDR3 nucleotides are TGTGCCAGCAGCTTAGGACTAGCGGGAGTTTCTAGCACAGATACGCAGTATTTT.

Ten or more counts support this clonotype. The chain links TRBV12-3 or TRBV12-4 to TRBJ2-1; D is ambiguous. The CDR3 length is 11 residues. V dropped 6 bases and J dropped 8 bases, with 8 bases sitting between them. The CDR3 DNA reads as TGTGCCAGCAGCCATGGGGATGAGCAGTTCTTC. Amino acids: CASSHGDEQFF.

Only a few counts were recorded for this clonotype. V and J are TRBV7-3 and TRBJ2-7; 11 bases fit TRBD1. V lost 1 base, J lost 2 bases, and 1 base stayed unmatched. CDR1 and CDR2 (germline): SGHTA, FQGTGA. The CDR3 contains 15 residues. This CDR3 is CASSLKGQGAYEQYV. The DNA for the CDR3 is TGTGCCAGCAGCTTAAAGGGACAGGGGGCCTACGAGCAGTACGTC.

This clonotype was seen at least ten times. The CDR3, as DNA: TGTGCCAGCAGTCCTAGCGTGCCAACCTACAATGAGCAGTTCTTC. It codes for CASSPSVPTYNEQFF. The chain recombines TRBV12-3 or TRBV12-4 with TRBJ2-1, with a possible D match to TRBD2 (6 bases). The CDR3 sequence is 15 residues long. V gave up 5 bases and J gave up 2 bases, with 13 bases separating them.

This clonotype has a handful of counts. The V and J genes are TRBV5-1 and TRBJ2-3; D call uncertain. The V gene's germline CDR1 is SGHRS and CDR2 YFSETQ. Trimming cost V 0 bases and J 3 bases, with 11 bases left between them. The CDR3 length is 15 residues. CDR3 protein: CASSLAYAETDTQYF. DNA of the CDR3: TGCGCCAGCAGCTTGGCCTACGCGGAGACAGATACGCAGTATTTT.